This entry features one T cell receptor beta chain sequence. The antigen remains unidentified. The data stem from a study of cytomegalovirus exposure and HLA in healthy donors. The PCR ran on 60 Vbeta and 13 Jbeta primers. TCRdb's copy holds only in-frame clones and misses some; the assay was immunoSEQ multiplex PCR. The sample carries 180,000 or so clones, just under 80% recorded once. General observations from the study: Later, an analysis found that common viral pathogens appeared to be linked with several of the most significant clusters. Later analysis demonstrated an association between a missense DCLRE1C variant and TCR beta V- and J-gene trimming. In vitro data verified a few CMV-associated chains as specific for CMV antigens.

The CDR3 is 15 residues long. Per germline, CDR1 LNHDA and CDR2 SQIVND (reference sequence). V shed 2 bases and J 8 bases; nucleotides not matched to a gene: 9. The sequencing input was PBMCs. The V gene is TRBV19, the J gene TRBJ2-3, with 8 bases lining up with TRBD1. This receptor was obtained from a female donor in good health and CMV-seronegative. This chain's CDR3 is CASSISGGEGSTQYF. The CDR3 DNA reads TGTGCCAGTAGTATATCAGGGGGCGAAGGGAGTACGCAGTATTTT.